This T cell receptor beta chain comes out of a study of blood T cell repertoires in COVID-19. About the study: The samples span acute and convalescent COVID-19 from the United States, Italy and Spain. Sources were T cells, B-cell-depleted T cells, or PBMCs; the material itself was cDNA or gDNA.

This clone was seen once. All enrollees were about 18 to 100 years old and from 25 or so US areas. Original processing methods: Estimation of nucleated cell counts relied on the amplification of reference gene primers. Clones were sequenced by immunoSEQ multiplex PCR, and TCRdb holds only the in-frame ones, with some missing. V and J calls and clone size come straight from that table; D and trimming were deduced from the DNA. Of over 250,000 clones in the sample, roughly 86% were seen once. Germline V gene data show CDR1 as SGHRS and CDR2 as YFSETQ. The CDR3 runs to 18 residues. V was pared by 2 bases and J by 0 bases, with 17 bases between.

The sequenced sample was PBMCs or T cells enriched from blood (not recorded which). The rearrangement uses TRBV5-1 and TRBJ2-2, with D possibly TRBD2 on 6 matching bases. The clonotype originates from a woman aged 55-70 years who had recovered from COVID-19. In DNA, the CDR3 is TGCGCCAGCAGCTTACGGGGGATAAGGCCCGCGAACACCGGGGAGCTGTTTTTT. As protein: CASSLRGIRPANTGELFF.